The rows below give T cell receptor beta chains drawn from one sample of a study of CD8 T cells in acute hepatitis C reinfection. Sequenced by immunoSEQ multiplex PCR; TCRdb stores in-frame clones only, minus some. The repertoire includes tens of thousands of clones, over 75% of them detected once, and 11% sits in the top ten. The sequenced sample was naive CD8+ T cells from PBMCs. Receptors originate from a woman younger than 30 who spontaneously cleared hepatitis C infection. The conserved cysteine and the conserved F or W are not part of the CDR3 here. The order of the fields is CDR3 protein, D gene, V gene, CDR3 length. D genes are given only for firm matches.

ASSETRAQY	.	TRBV10-2	9
ASSVDSWVDRKQETQY	.	TRBV9	16
ASSFGQGSATNEKLF	TRBD1	TRBV13	15
ASSPLGGRLSSGNTIY	.	TRBV9	16
ASSGDGERDSPLH	.	TRBV5-1	13
SVELETGTGNTIY	TRBD1	TRBV29-1	13
SVVPWGGDYNEQF	TRBD2	TRBV29-1	13
ASSAYNTDTQY	.	TRBV13	11
ASSVGITGELF	.	TRBV9	11
ATATSGWAGYNEQF	TRBD2	TRBV15	14
ASSQEASYEQY	.	TRBV4-1	11
ATWGSRQSDEQF	.	TRBV6-5	12
ASSFFGTGVTGELF	TRBD1	TRBV27	14
ASNFGGPEAF	.	TRBV19	10
ASSFIVGGELF	.	TRBV27	11
AWSPRLGYEQY	.	TRBV30	11
ASSFTGQNTEAF	.	TRBV27	12
ASRRTGGNEQF	TRBD1	TRBV19	11
ASSLAEGYEQY	.	TRBV27	11
ASSVVGTSGTGELF	TRBD2	TRBV9	14
ASSCREEYNEQF	TRBD2	TRBV27	12
ASSLSLDTDTQY	.	TRBV7-2	12
ASSVVFGAEQY	.	TRBV9	11
ASSGLGASGAEQF	.	TRBV27	13
ARPLGDRGTDTQY	TRBD1	TRBV5-3	13
ASSLMGGGFSYGYT	.	TRBV11-2	14
SVARITSGRSTDTQY	TRBD2	TRBV29-1	15
ASSQSPGQGWVEQF	TRBD1	TRBV4-1	14
ASSRARELF	.	TRBV7-9	9
ASSVGRGYEQY	.	TRBV27	11
ASSLSQGNEQY	.	TRBV27	11
ASSPVPGHEQY	.	TRBV7-9	11
ASASRARLGDTQY	.	TRBV27	13
ATSRVGEKETQY	.	TRBV15	12
ASSEVWEGSQNIQY	TRBD2	TRBV6-1	14
ASSQSQGGNEQF	.	TRBV4-1	12
ASSPHFGGIQETQY	.	TRBV7-6	14
ASSSTSIGNRNNEQF	.	TRBV27	15
ASSWSAGVAYEQY	TRBD2	TRBV4-1	13
ASSFQVYTEAF	.	TRBV7-9	11
ASRSGSGYEQY	TRBD2	TRBV6-6	11
ASSLGAGGSYEQY	TRBD1	TRBV13	13
ASSPIRLAGSYNEQF	TRBD2	TRBV13	15
ASRRTGSSYEQY	TRBD1	TRBV27	12
ASSFPGQGDYGYT	TRBD1	TRBV7-9	13
ASSLVGSGEQY	.	TRBV5-4	11
ASSYEGGDEKLF	.	TRBV6-5	12
ASRMTGEAGSYNEQF	TRBD1	TRBV7-9	15
ASSLTSGSYNEQF	TRBD2	TRBV11-2	13
ASSENEQY	.	TRBV25-1	8
ASRSDGNLQETQY	.	TRBV27	13
ASSPAGGNEQF	TRBD1	TRBV9	11
ASSSDSTTNEKLF	.	TRBV5-6	13
ASSLRSRDRNQPQH	.	TRBV28	14
ASSVGQGASYEQY	TRBD1	TRBV9	13
ASADSLNTEAF	.	TRBV14	11
ATQREGRYTGELF	TRBD2	TRBV2	13
ASSLDGSSYNEQF	.	TRBV9	13
ASSLRESSYEQY	.	TRBV7-9	12